What follows are 9 T cell receptor beta chains derived from one specimen sequenced in a study of shared clonotypes between healthy human individuals (dated by TCRdb to the early 2020s). CD8 naive samples were obtained by positive selection for CCR7 among CD45RO-negative cells, yielding a CD45RA+CCR7+ population from which TemRA cells were excluded. Receptors were amplified or captured by the immunoSEQ multiplex PCR assay. TCRdb limited this immuneACCESS table to in-frame rearrangements with V and J called. A share of clones is missing; checked studies link under half to unresolved V genes, and the rest is unexplained. The sample yields 600,000 or so clones; 95% to 98% were counted once. Roughly 0.29% of the sample rests with the top ten. Specimen: naive CD8+ T cells sorted from blood. Sample cell subset or site, as interpreted from the label and publication: CD45RA+CCR7+. These TCRs come from a young man in good health.

As concerns this clone: Other nucleotide sequences in the sample specify the same CDR3. The J gene is TRBJ1-1, the V gene TRBV5-4; TRBD1 might be the D (6 bases). Trimming shortened V by 4 bases and J by 6 bases, and 13 bases separated the two germline ends. CDR1 is SGHNT and CDR2 is YYREEE in the germline V gene (reference sequence). The CDR3 sequence is 13 residues long. The CDR3 DNA reads as TGTGCCAGCAGCCCAACAGGGACGGCTGAAGCTTTCTTT. This encodes CASSPTGTAEAFF.

The chain carries TRBV2 and TRBJ2-7, with 11 bases fitting TRBD1. J lost 6 bases, V lost 5 bases, and 6 bases had no gene match. The V gene's germline CDR1 is SNHLY and CDR2 FYNNEI. The CDR3 is 14 amino acids. The CDR3 spells CASSLGQGAGEQYF. CDR3 in DNA: TGTGCCAGCAGTTTAGGACAGGGGGCCGGCGAGCAGTACTTC.

The chain carries TRBV28 and TRBJ2-5, with 8 bases identical to TRBD2. Trimming cost V 4 bases and J 1 base; bases outside gene matches: 5. CDR3 size: 15 residues. Germline V gene sequence: CDR1 MDHEN, CDR2 SYDVKM. The CDR3 is CASSSGLGPQETQYF. CDR3 nucleotide sequence: TGTGCCAGCAGTTCGGGACTAGGTCCCCAAGAGACCCAGTACTTC.

The genes are TRBV29-1 and TRBJ2-7; perhaps TRBD2 as D (6 bases). The CDR3 loop spans 14 amino acids. Germline V lookup: CDR1 SQVTM, CDR2 ANQGSEA. V lost 5 bases and J 0 bases, leaving 14 bases between the germline ends. The CDR3 coding sequence is TGCAGCGTTCGGGACTCCTTCCTCTCCTACGAGCAGTACTTC. Residues: CSVRDSFLSYEQYF.

This clone showed up just once. The V call is TRBV19, the J call TRBJ2-1; D is tentatively TRBD1 or TRBD2 (5 bases each). V lost 2 bases, J lost 6 bases, and 14 bases lay in between. This CDR3 has 15 amino acids. Per germline, CDR1 LNHDA and CDR2 SQIVND (reference sequence). The CDR3 here is CASSIIAIQGNEQFF. The CDR3 DNA reads as TGTGCCAGTAGTATAATAGCGATCCAGGGCAATGAGCAGTTCTTC.

The chain joins TRBV27 to TRBJ2-7, with 8 nucleotides matching TRBD2. This CDR3 has 14 amino acids. The germline V gene has CDR1 MNHEY and CDR2 SMNVEV (reference sequence). V shed 2 bases, J shed 7 bases, and the junction held 7 bases outside the gene matches. The CDR3 protein is CASSLGGRTGEQYF. CDR3 bases: TGTGCCAGCAGTTTAGGCGGGAGGACGGGAGAGCAGTACTTC.

This sequence joins TRBV11-2 and TRBJ2-1; no definite D call. V lost 6 bases, J lost 5 bases, and 14 bases lay in between. The CDR3 has 14 amino acids. Looked up from germline, CDR1 is SGHAT and CDR2 is FQNNGV. In nucleotides, the CDR3 is TGTGCCAGCAGTACTCAAAGAGGTAACAATGAGCAGTTCTTC. It translates to CASSTQRGNNEQFF.

The rearrangement links TRBV7-8 to TRBJ1-3; D perhaps matches TRBD1 (6 bases). Germline V lookup: CDR1 SGHVS, CDR2 FQNEAQ. The length of the CDR3 is 17 residues. Trimming removed 4 bases at V and 0 bases at J, with 16 bases between. The CDR3 spells CASSYHSGASSGNTIYF. In DNA, the CDR3 is TGTGCCAGCAGCTACCACTCAGGGGCCAGCTCTGGAAACACCATATATTTT. Looking up the rest from reference TRBV7-8 and TRBJ1-3 gives the full variable domain: GAGVSQSPRYKVAKRGQDVALRCDPISGHVSLFWYQQALGQGPEFLTYFQNEAQLDKSGLPSDRFFAERPEGSVSTLKIQRTQQEDSAVYLCASSYHSGASSGNTIYFGEGSWLTVV.

This clone was picked up one time. The V gene is TRBV7-8, the J gene TRBJ1-4; TRBD1 aligns across 7 bases. The CDR3 extends over 15 amino acids. V lost 2 bases to trimming and J lost 8 bases; unmatched junction nucleotides: 8. In germline, CDR1 is SGHVS, CDR2 FQNEAQ. DNA for the CDR3: TGTGCCAGCAGCTTATCAAGACAGGGTTCCGAAAAACTGTTTTTT. Amino acid sequence: CASSLSRQGSEKLFF.